This T cell receptor (beta chain) was obtained from a study of T-cell reconstitution after alpha-beta-depleted transplantation in children. Study-wide points: At the one-year point after transplant, T-cell counts and TCRbeta diversity were found to come mostly from T cells that had been newly produced. Several hundred expanded graft clones reportedly gave rise to the alpha-beta T cells present about two months after transplant. Surviving recipient T cells and thymic progenitors accounted for the high day-60 TCRbeta diversity observed in some patients.

This CDR3 spans 13 amino acids. Germline CDR1 is DFQATT and CDR2 is SNEGSKA (reference sequence). V gave up 3 bases and J gave up 4 bases, with 10 bases separating them. TCRbeta library construction was performed incorporating unique molecular identifiers. TCRdb used MiXCR to reprocess the PCR reads, holding one entry per CDR3 protein. The sample consists of about 210,000 distinct CDR3 sequences, approximately 17% of them appearing once. Details on this clonotype: Its antigen remains unidentified.

The chain links TRBV20-1 to TRBJ1-3; no clear D. The receptor was derived from a male patient aged 2 to 9 who had a stem cell transplant for acute lymphoblastic leukemia, so the T cells may come from the graft donor. The sample here was PBMCs, mostly from graft donor cells, taken 360 days after TCRalphabeta/CD19-depleted stem cell transplant. The CDR3 protein is CSASFLGGNTIYF. CDR3 nucleotide sequence: TGCAGTGCTAGTTTTCTGGGGGGAAACACCATATATTTT.